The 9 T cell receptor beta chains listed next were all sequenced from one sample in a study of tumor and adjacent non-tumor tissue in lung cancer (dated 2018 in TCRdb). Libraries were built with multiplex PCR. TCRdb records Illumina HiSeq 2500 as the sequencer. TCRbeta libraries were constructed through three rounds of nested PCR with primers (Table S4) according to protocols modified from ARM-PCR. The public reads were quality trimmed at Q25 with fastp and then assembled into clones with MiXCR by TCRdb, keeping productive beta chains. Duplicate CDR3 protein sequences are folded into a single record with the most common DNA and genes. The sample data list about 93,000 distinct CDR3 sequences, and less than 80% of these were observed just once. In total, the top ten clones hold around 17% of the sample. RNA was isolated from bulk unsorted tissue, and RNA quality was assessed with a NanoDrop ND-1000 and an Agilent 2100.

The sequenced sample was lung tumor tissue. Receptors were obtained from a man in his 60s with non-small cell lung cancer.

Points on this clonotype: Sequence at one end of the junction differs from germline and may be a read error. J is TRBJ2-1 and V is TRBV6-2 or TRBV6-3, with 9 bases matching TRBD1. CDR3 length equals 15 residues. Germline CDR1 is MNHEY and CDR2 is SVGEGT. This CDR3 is CASSPDRGDYNERFF. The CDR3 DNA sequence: TGTGCCAGCAGTCCGGACAGGGGAGACTACAATGAGCGGTTCTTC.

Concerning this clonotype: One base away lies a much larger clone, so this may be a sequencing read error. The CDR3 bases are TGTGACAGCAGCCCTCACTTCTATGGCTACACCTTC. Translating gives CDSSPHFYGYTF. This rearrangement joins TRBV7-9 to TRBJ1-2; D not resolved. This CDR3 region has 12 residues. Germline lookup yields CDR1 SEHNR and CDR2 FQNEAQ (reference sequence).

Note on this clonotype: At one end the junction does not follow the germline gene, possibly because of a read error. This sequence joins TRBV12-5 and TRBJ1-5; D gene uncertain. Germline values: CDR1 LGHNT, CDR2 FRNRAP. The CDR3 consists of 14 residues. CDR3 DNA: TGTGCTAGTGGTTTGGACCATAGCAATCAACCCCAGCATTTT. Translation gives CASGLDHSNQPQHF.

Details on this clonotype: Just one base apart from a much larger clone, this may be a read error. This chain's CDR3 is CSASAIAVGNEQFF. The CDR3 nucleotides are TGCAGTGCTAGTGCCATAGCGGTTGGCAATGAGCAGTTCTTC. This chain links TRBV20-1 with TRBJ2-1; tentative D call: TRBD2 (6 bases). The ends were cut back, 3 bases at V and 6 bases at J, with 15 bases in the middle. Germline CDR1 is DFQATT and CDR2 is SNEGSKA (reference sequence). This CDR3 has 14 residues.

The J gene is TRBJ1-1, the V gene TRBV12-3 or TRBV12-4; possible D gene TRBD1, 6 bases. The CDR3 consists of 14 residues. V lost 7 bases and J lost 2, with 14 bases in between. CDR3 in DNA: TGTGCCAGCAAACGGACAGATGCTAACACTGAAGCTTTCTTT. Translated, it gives CASKRTDANTEAFF.

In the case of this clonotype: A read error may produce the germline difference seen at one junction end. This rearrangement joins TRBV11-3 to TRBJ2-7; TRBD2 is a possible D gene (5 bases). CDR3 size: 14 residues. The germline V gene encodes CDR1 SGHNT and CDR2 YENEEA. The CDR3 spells CASSLSRGSYEQRF. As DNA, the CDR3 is TGTGCCAGTAGCCTCAGCCGGGGATCCTACGAGCAGCGCTTC.

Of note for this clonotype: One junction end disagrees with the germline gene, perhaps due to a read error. CDR3 sequence: CASRPQVTVFGYQPQHF. CDR3 in DNA: TGTGCCAGCAGGCCCCAGGTCACAGTGTTTGGCTATCAGCCCCAACATTTT. V gene TRBV6-6 combines with J gene TRBJ1-5; D gene uncertain. Germline CDR1 reads MNHNY; CDR2 reads SVGAGI (reference sequence). CDR3 length: 17 amino acids.

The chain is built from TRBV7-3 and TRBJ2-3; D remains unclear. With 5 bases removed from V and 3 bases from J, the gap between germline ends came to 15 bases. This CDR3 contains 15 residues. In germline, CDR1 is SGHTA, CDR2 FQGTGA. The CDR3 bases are TGTGCCAGCAGCGAGCAGGTGGACGGGACAGATACGCAGTATTTT. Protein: CASSEQVDGTDTQYF.

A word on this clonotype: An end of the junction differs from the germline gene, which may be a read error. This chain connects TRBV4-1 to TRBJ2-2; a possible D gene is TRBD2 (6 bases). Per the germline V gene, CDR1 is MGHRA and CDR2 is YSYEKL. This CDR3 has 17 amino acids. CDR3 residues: CASSQDLTDLSGGDLFF. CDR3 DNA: TGCGCCAGCAGCCAAGATCTGACGGACCTGTCGGGCGGGGATCTGTTTTTT.